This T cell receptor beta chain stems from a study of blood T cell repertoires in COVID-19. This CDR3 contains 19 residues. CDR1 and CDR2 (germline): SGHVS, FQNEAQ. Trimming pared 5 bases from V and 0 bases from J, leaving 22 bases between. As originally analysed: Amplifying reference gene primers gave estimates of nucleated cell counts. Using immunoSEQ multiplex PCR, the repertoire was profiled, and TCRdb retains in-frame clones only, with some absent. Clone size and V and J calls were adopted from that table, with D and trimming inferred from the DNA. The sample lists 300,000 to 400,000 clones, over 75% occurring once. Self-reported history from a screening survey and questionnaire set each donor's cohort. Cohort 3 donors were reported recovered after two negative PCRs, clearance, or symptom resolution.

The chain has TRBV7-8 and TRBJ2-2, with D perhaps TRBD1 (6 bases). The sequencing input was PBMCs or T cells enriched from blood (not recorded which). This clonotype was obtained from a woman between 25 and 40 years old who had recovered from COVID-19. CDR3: CASSLDLTGSPSNTGELFF. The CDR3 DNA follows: TGTGCCAGCAGCCTCGATTTAACAGGGTCACCTTCGAACACCGGGGAGCTGTTTTTT.